The rows below give T cell receptor beta chains drawn from one sample of a study of CD8+CD57+ T cells in acquired aplastic anemia. TCRdb recomputed calls from the reads with MiXCR, one row per CDR3 protein. Of some 120,000 distinct CDR3 sequences in the sample, over 30% are singletons; the top ten hold under 3%. The material sequenced was sorted CD4+, CD8+, or CD8+CD57+ T cells (not recorded which) from PBMCs. These receptors originate from a human donor with aplastic anemia. Both conserved end residues are part of each CDR3. The order of the fields is V gene, J gene, D gene, clone size, CDR3 protein, CDR3 DNA. D genes are given only for firm matches. Size is omitted from some rows. Given values are once, few, many or a class for expanded clones.

TRBV4-1	TRBJ1-2	.	many	CASSLPGRDRAYGYTF	TGCGCCAGCAGCCTACCTGGCCGGGATCGCGCCTATGGCTACACCTTC
TRBV7-2	TRBJ2-7	TRBD1	many	CASSPRTGSYEQYF	TGTGCCAGCAGCCCCCGGACAGGCTCCTACGAGCAGTACTTC
TRBV5-1	TRBJ2-1	TRBD1	few	CASSLSGGPSSYNEQFF	TGCGCCAGCAGCTTGTCAGGGGGCCCCAGCTCCTACAATGAGCAGTTCTTC
TRBV20-1	TRBJ1-1	.	many	CSARKGSRDTEAFF	TGCAGTGCTAGAAAGGGCTCGCGGGACACTGAAGCTTTCTTT
TRBV25-1	TRBJ1-1	.	.	CASSDTAGVYTEALF	TGTGCCAGCAGTGATACGGCAGGGGTCTACACTGAAGCTCTCTTT
TRBV7-6	TRBJ1-3	TRBD1	.	CASSPRGREGNTIYF	TGTGCCAGCAGCCCCAGGGGGCGCGAAGGAAACACCATATATTTT
TRBV19	TRBJ2-6	.	many	CASTPVGWANVLTF	TGTGCCAGTACCCCCGTGGGCTGGGCCAACGTCCTGACTTTC
TRBV7-2	TRBJ2-7	.	many	CASSFLGGGYEQYF	TGTGCCAGCAGCTTCCTCGGTGGAGGGTACGAGCAGTACTTC
TRBV6-1	TRBJ1-5	TRBD1	.	CASSGLRGLQPQHF	TGTGCCAGCAGTGGCCTCAGGGGGCTTCAGCCCCAGCATTTT
TRBV2	TRBJ1-1	TRBD1	many	CASSYRDRGTEAFF	TGTGCCAGCAGTTACAGGGACAGGGGGACTGAAGCTTTCTTT
TRBV3-1	TRBJ1-1	.	.	CASSPFFWGLNTEAFF	TGTGCCAGCAGCCCTTTCTTTTGGGGCTTAAACACTGAAGCTTTCTTT
TRBV7-9	TRBJ2-7	.	.	CASSPTSDEQYF	TGTGCCAGCAGCCCGACTTCGGACGAGCAGTACTTC
TRBV3-1	TRBJ2-3	.	.	CASSQDWWGAGDTQYF	TGTGCCAGCAGCCAAGACTGGTGGGGGGCGGGAGATACGCAGTATTTT
TRBV3-1	TRBJ1-2	TRBD1	many	CASSILTGTGYTF	TGTGCCAGCAGCATACTGACAGGGACTGGCTACACCTTC
TRBV11-2	TRBJ1-2	.	many	CASSPSKNGYTF	TGTGCCAGCAGTCCAAGTAAAAATGGCTACACCTTC
TRBV6-1	TRBJ1-2	.	.	CASSEGTAMSYGYTF	TGTGCCAGCAGCGAAGGGACCGCTATGTCCTATGGCTACACCTTC
TRBV20-1	TRBJ1-6	TRBD1	many	CSAKSDRDLAPLHF	TGCAGTGCAAAGTCGGACAGGGACCTAGCGCCCCTCCACTTT
TRBV5-6	TRBJ1-6	.	many	CASSPTKDPWNSPLHF	TGTGCCAGCAGCCCTACTAAGGACCCTTGGAATTCACCCCTCCACTTT
TRBV6-1	TRBJ2-7	.	.	CVSSRSGVSYKQYF	TGTGTCAGCAGCAGATCAGGCGTCTCCTACAAGCAGTACTTC
TRBV2	TRBJ2-6	.	.	CASSGGEANVLTF	TGTGCCAGCAGTGGGGGGGAGGCCAACGTCCTGACTTTC
TRBV12-3/TRBV12-4	TRBJ2-3	TRBD1	few	CASSTTGGGTDTQYF	TGTGCCAGCAGTACCACAGGGGGTGGCACAGATACGCAGTATTTT
TRBV15	TRBJ2-7	.	.	CATSTYRGYEQYF	TGTGCCACCAGCACTTACCGAGGCTACGAGCAGTACTTC
TRBV20-1	TRBJ1-4	.	few	CSARVGGGGPNEKLFF	TGCAGTGCTAGAGTCGGCGGGGGGGGGCCGAATGAAAAACTGTTTTTT
TRBV9	TRBJ2-3	TRBD2	many	CASSPQRGRPDTQYF	TGTGCCAGCAGCCCCCAGCGGGGGCGGCCAGATACGCAGTATTTT
TRBV25-1	TRBJ2-3	TRBD2	.	CARYKGLVGQYF	TGTGCCAGGTACAAGGGACTAGTGGGTCAGTATTTT
TRBV4-2	TRBJ1-1	.	.	CASSQDLRGGTEAFF	TGTGCCAGCAGCCAAGATCTCAGGGGAGGTACTGAAGCTTTCTTT